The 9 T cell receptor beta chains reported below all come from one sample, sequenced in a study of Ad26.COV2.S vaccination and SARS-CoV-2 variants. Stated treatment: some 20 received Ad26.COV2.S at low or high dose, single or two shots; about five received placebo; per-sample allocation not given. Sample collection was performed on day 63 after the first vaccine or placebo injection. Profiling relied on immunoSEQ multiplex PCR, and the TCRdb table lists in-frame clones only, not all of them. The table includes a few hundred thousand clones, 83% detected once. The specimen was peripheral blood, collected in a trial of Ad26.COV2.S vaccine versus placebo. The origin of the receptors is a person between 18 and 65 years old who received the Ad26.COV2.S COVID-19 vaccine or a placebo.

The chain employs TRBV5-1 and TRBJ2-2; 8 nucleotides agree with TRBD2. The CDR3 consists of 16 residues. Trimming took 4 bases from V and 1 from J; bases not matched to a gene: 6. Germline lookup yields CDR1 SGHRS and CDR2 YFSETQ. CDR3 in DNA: TGCGCCAGCAGCCCCTTTGCGGGAGGGAACACCGGGGAGCTGTTTTTT. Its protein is CASSPFAGGNTGELFF. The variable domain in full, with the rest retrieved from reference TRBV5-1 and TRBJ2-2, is KAGVTQTPRYLIKTRGQQVTLSCSPISGHRSVSWYQQTPGQGLQFLFEYFSETQRNKGNFPGRFSGRQFSNSRSEMNVSTLELGDSALYLCASSPFAGGNTGELFFGEGSRLTVL.

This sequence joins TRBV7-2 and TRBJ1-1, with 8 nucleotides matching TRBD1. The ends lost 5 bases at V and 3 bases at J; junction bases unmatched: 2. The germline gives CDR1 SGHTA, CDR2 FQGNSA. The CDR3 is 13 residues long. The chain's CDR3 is CASSAGGYTEAFF. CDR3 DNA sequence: TGTGCCAGCAGCGCAGGGGGCTACACTGAAGCTTTCTTT.

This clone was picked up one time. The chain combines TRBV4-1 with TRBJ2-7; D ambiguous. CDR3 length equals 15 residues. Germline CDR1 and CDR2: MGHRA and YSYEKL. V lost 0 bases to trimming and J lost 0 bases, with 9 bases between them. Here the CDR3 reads CASSQDSLTSYEQYF. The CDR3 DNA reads TGCGCCAGCAGCCAAGATTCACTTACCTCCTACGAGCAGTACTTC.

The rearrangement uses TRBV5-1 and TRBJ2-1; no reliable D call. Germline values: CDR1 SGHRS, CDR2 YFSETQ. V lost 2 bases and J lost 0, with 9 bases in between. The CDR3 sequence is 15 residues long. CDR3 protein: CASSFTPSSYNEQFF. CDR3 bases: TGCGCCAGCAGCTTTACGCCTAGCTCCTACAATGAGCAGTTCTTC.

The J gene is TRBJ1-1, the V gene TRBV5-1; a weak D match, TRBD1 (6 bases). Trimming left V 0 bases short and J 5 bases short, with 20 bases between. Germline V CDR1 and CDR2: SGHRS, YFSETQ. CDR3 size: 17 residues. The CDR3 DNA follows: TGCGCCAGCAGCTTGGCCTATATGGCGGGGGGCGAAACTGAAGCTTTCTTT. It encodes CASSLAYMAGGETEAFF.

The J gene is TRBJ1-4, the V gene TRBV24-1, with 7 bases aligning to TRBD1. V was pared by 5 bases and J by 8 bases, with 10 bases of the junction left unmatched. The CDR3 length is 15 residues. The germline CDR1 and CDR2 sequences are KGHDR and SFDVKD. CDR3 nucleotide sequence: TGTGCCACCAGTGCTGGGGACAGTTTTTACGAAAAACTGTTTTTT. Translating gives CATSAGDSFYEKLFF.

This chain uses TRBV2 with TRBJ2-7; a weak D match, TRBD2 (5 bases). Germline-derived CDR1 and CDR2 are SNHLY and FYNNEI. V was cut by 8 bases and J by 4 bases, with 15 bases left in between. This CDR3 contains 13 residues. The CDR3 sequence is CASVSVGGYEQYF. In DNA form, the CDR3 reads TGTGCCAGCGTATCGGTTGGCGGGTACGAGCAGTACTTC.

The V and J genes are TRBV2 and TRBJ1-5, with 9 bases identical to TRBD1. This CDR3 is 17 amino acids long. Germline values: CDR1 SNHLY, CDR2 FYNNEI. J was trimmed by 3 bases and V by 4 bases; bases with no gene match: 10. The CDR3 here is CASSGGGQGVFNQPQHF. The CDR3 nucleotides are TGTGCCAGCAGTGGAGGGGGACAGGGAGTTTTCAATCAGCCCCAGCATTTT.

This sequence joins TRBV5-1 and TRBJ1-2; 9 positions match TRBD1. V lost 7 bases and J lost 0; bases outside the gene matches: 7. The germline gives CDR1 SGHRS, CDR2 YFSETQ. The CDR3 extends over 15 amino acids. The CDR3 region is CASRDREGPNYGYTF. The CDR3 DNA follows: TGCGCCAGCCGGGACAGGGAGGGCCCTAACTATGGCTACACCTTC.